This T cell receptor beta chain was captured in a study of cytomegalovirus exposure and HLA in healthy donors. Germline V gene data show CDR1 as SGHVS and CDR2 as FNYEAQ. This CDR3 spans 14 amino acids. PCR employed 60 Vbeta and 13 Jbeta primers. The assay was immunoSEQ multiplex PCR, and TCRdb's table has in-frame clones only and misses some. The sample shows roughly 140,000 clones, nearly 80% of them seen only once. In regard to this clone: One end of the junction fails to match germline, which may point to a read error.

Sequencing was performed on PBMCs. This chain connects TRBV7-6 to TRBJ2-7; 8 bases are a match to TRBD2. This TCR was recovered from a male donor in good health and CMV-seronegative. For the CDR3, the DNA is TGTGCCAGCGATCCGGGACTAGGCTCCCACGAGCAGTACTTC. It encodes CASDPGLGSHEQYF.